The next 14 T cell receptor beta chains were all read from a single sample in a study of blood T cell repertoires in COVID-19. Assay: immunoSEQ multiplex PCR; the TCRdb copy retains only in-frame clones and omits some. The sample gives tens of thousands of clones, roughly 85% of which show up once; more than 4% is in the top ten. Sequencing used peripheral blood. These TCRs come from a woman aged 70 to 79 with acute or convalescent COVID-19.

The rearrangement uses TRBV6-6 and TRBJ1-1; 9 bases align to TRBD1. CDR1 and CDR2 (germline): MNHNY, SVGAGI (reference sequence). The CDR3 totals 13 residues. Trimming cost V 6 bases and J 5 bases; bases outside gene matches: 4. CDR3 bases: TGTGCCAGCAGGGACAGGGGTATGACTGAAGCTTTCTTT. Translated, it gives CASRDRGMTEAFF.

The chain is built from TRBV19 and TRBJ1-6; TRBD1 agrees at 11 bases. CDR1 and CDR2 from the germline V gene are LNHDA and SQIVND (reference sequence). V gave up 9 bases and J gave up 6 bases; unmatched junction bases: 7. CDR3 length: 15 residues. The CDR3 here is CASTGTGGSNSPLHF. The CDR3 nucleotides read TGTGCCAGCACCGGGACAGGGGGTTCTAATTCACCCCTCCACTTT.

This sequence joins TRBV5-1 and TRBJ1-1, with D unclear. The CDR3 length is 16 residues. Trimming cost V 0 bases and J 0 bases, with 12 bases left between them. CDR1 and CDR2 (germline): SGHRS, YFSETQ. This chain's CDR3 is CASSLATAQMNTEAFF. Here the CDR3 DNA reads TGCGCCAGCAGCTTGGCGACCGCACAGATGAACACTGAAGCTTTCTTT.

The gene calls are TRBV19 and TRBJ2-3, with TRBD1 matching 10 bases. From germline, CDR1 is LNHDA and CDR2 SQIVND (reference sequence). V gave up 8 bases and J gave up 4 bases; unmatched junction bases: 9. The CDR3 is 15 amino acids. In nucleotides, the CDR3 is TGTGCCAGTCTTTCGGGACAGGGGAAGTCAGATACGCAGTATTTT. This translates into CASLSGQGKSDTQYF.

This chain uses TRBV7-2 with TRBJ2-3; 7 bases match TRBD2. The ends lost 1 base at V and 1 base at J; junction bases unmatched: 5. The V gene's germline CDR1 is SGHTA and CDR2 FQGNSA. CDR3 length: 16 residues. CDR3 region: CASSLVAAGGTDTQYF. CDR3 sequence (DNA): TGTGCCAGCAGCTTAGTTGCGGCGGGAGGCACAGATACGCAGTATTTT.

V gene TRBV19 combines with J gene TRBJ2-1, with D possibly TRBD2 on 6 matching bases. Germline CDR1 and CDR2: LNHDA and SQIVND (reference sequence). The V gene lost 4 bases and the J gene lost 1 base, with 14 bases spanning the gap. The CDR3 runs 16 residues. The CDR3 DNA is TGTGCCAGTAGTACCTTGGGGGGAGTGTCCTACAATGAGCAGTTCTTC. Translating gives CASSTLGGVSYNEQFF.

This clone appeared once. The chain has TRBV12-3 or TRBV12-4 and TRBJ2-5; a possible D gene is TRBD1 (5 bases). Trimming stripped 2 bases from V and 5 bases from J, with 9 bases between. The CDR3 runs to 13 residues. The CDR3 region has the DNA TGTGCCAGCAGTTTAAGGGGCTGGGAGACCCAGTACTTC. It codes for CASSLRGWETQYF.

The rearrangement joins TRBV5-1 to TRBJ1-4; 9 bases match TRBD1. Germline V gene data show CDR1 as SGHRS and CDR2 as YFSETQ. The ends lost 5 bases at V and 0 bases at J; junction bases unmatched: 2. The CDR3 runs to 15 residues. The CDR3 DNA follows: TGCGCCAGCAGACAGGGGGCGACAACTAATGAAAAACTGTTTTTT. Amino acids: CASRQGATTNEKLFF.

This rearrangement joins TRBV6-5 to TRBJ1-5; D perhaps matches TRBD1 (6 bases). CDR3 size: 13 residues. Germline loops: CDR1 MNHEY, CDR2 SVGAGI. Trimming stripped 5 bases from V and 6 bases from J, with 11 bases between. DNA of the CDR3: TGTGCCAGCAGTCACAGGGAAGGTCAGCCCCAGCATTTT. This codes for CASSHREGQPQHF.

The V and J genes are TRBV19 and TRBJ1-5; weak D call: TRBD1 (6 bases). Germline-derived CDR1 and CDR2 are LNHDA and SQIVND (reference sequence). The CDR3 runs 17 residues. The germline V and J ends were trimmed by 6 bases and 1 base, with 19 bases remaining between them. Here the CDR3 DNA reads TGTGCCAGTAGCTGGCGCGGGCAGGGGCAGAGCAATCAGCCCCAGCATTTT. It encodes CASSWRGQGQSNQPQHF. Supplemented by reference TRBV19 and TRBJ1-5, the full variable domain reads DGGITQSPKYLFRKEGQNVTLSCEQNLNHDAMYWYRQDPGQGLRLIYYSQIVNDFQKGDIAEGYSVSREKKESFPLTVTSAQKNPTAFYLCASSWRGQGQSNQPQHFGDGTRLSIL.

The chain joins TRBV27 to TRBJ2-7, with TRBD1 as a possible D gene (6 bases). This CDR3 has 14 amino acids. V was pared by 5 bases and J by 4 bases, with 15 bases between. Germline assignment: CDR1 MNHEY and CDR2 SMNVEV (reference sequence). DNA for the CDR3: TGTGCCAGCAGTCCGGCGACAGGTGTATACGAGCAGTACTTC. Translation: CASSPATGVYEQYF.

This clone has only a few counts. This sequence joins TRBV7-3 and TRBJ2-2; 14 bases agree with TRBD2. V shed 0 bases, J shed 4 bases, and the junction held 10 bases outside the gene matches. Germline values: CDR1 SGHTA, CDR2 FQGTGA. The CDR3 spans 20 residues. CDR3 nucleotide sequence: TGTGCCAGCAGCTTAACGATCGGGGGACTAGCGGGAGTGGGCACCGGGGAGCTGTTTTTT. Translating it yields CASSLTIGGLAGVGTGELFF.

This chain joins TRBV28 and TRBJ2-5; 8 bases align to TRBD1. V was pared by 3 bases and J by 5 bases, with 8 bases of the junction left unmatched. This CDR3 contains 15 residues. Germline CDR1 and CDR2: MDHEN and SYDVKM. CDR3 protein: CASSFSGQGGETQYF. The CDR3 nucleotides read TGTGCCAGCAGTTTCTCCGGACAGGGTGGGGAGACCCAGTACTTC. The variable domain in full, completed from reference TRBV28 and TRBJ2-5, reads DVKVTQSSRYLVKRTGEKVFLECVQDMDHENMFWYRQDPGLGLRLIYFSYDVKMKEKGDIPEGYSVSREKKERFSLILESASTNQTSMYLCASSFSGQGGETQYFGPGTRLLVL.

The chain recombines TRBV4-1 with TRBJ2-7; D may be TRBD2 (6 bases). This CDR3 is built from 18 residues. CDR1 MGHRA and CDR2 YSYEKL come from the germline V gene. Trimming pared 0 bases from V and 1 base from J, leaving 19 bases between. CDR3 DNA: TGCGCCAGCAGCCAAGATCCGGGGGACTCTCACCTTTCCTACGAGCAGTACTTC. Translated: CASSQDPGDSHLSYEQYF.